This T cell receptor beta chain is drawn from a study of neurological immune-mediated disorders. The CDR3 loop spans 15 amino acids. The junction had 7 bases not matched to a gene; V was cut back by 4 bases and J by 8 bases. Germline V gene lookup returns CDR1 SGHTA and CDR2 FQGTGA. This clonotype was detected ten times or more. With 10-nucleotide random UMIs, 5'RACE was used to make the cDNA. From the 5' RACE reads, TCRdb called clonotypes with MiXCR, one entry per CDR3 protein. This table holds under 70,000 distinct CDR3 sequences, 3% to 3.5% found once. Unsorted libraries were generated from 2 million PBMCs held at -80 degrees C.

This sequence was found in a woman in her sixties with multiple sclerosis. V usage is TRBV7-3 and J usage is TRBJ2-3, with 12 bases fitting TRBD2. The sequenced sample was PBMCs. CDR3 bases: TGTGCCAGCAGCTCACTAGCGGGGGGAGGGGGTACGCAGTATTTT. Amino acid sequence: CASSSLAGGGGTQYF.